The rows below give T cell receptor beta chains drawn from one sample of a study of T cell responses to AZD1222 COVID-19 vaccine. Produced via immunoSEQ multiplex PCR; TCRdb's table is partial and in-frame only. The sample consists of about 150,000 clones, 92% of them appearing once. The source material was peripheral blood, sampled 28 days after the second AZD1222 dose. These receptor sequences come from an adult who received the AZD1222 COVID-19 vaccine. Each CDR3 is given with its conserved first and last residue. D genes are given only for firm matches. Clone size is shown for a subset of rows, as once, few, many or a class of expanded clone.

TRBJ2-7 | TRBD2 | NA | TRBV6-5 | TGTGCCAGCAGTAGACTAGCGGGTGCCTCCTACGAGCAGTACTTC | CASSRLAGASYEQYF
TRBJ1-1 | TRBD1 | NA | TRBV29-1 | TGCAGCGTTGCCACAGGGGGCGCGGGAGCTTTCTTT | CSVATGGAGAFF
TRBJ2-1 | TRBD2 | NA | TRBV29-1 | TGCAGCGTTGACGCCGGGACTAGCGGTTACAATGAGCAGTTCTTC | CSVDAGTSGYNEQFF
TRBJ2-2 | NA | NA | TRBV10-3 | TGTGCCATACCCAGGGGTCCAGGAGGGCCCACCGGGGAGCTGTTTTTT | CAIPRGPGGPTGELFF
TRBJ2-1 | TRBD2 | NA | TRBV24-1 | TGTGCCACCAGTGACCCTAGCGGGGGTGTCGGCGATGAGCAGTTCTTC | CATSDPSGGVGDEQFF
TRBJ1-1 | NA | NA | TRBV19 | TGTGCCAGTAGTATAGTTGAGGGGGTCACTGAAGCTTTCTTT | CASSIVEGVTEAFF
TRBJ1-1 | TRBD1 | few | TRBV19 | TGTGCCAGTAGTAGAACAGGGGCCGGCGACACTGAAGCTTTCTTT | CASSRTGAGDTEAFF
TRBJ1-2 | TRBD1 | NA | TRBV2 | TGTGCCAGCGGACAGGGGGCCGGTGGCTACACCTTC | CASGQGAGGYTF
TRBJ2-7 | TRBD1 | NA | TRBV5-1 | TGCGCCAGCAGAAACCCGGGACAGGGGCCTAATGAGCAGTACTTC | CASRNPGQGPNEQYF
TRBJ1-4 | TRBD1 | NA | TRBV24-1 | TGTGCCACCAGTGATACAGGGGCAACTAATGAAAAACTGTTTTTT | CATSDTGATNEKLFF
TRBJ2-7 | NA | once | TRBV14 | TGTGCCAGCAGCCCGGCTAACTCCTACGAGCAGTACTTC | CASSPANSYEQYF
TRBJ1-1 | NA | once | TRBV5-1 | TGCGCCAGCAGCTGGGGTGACAGGAACACTGAAGCTTTCTTT | CASSWGDRNTEAFF
TRBJ2-7 | TRBD1 | many | TRBV27 | TGTGCCAGCAGCGCCTATACAGGGGGATCCTACGAGCAGTACTTC | CASSAYTGGSYEQYF
TRBJ1-2 | TRBD1 | NA | TRBV11-3 | TGTGCCAGCAGCTTAGGAGGGACAGGGAGTAACTATGGCTACACCTTC | CASSLGGTGSNYGYTF
TRBJ1-2 | TRBD1 | NA | TRBV15 | TGTGCCACCAGCAGAGTGGGACAGGGGTATGGCTACACCTTC | CATSRVGQGYGYTF
TRBJ1-2 | NA | once | TRBV28 | TGTGCCAGCAGTTCCGAGATACAGGCGGGAGGCTACACCTTC | CASSSEIQAGGYTF
TRBJ2-1 | TRBD2 | NA | TRBV7-2 | TGTGCCAGCAGAAAACAAGGGACTAGCGGGAGAAGCAATGAGCAGTTCTTC | CASRKQGTSGRSNEQFF
TRBJ1-2 | NA | NA | TRBV12-5 | TGTGCTAGTGGCCTCGACCCAGACCCACTCTATGGCTACACCTTC | CASGLDPDPLYGYTF
TRBJ2-1 | TRBD2 | NA | TRBV30 | TGTGCCTGGGCCAAGATGGGACTAGCGGCGATTTACAATGAGCAGTTCTTC | CAWAKMGLAAIYNEQFF
TRBJ1-3 | TRBD1 | NA | TRBV7-6 | TGTGCCAGCAGCTTACCGACAGGGGCGGAGGGAAACACCATATATTTT | CASSLPTGAEGNTIYF